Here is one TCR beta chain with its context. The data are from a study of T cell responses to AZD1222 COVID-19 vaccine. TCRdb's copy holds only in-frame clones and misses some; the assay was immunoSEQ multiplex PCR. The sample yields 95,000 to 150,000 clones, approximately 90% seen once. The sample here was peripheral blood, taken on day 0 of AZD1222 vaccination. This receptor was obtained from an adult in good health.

CDR3 protein: CASSLTGIYEQYF. The CDR3 DNA sequence: TGTGCCAGCAGCCTAACAGGGATCTACGAGCAGTACTTC. The chain is built from TRBV14 and TRBJ2-7; possibly TRBD1 for D (6 bases). In germline, CDR1 is SGHDN, CDR2 FVKESK. The CDR3 contains 13 residues. With 4 bases removed from V and 3 bases from J, the gap between germline ends came to 10 bases.